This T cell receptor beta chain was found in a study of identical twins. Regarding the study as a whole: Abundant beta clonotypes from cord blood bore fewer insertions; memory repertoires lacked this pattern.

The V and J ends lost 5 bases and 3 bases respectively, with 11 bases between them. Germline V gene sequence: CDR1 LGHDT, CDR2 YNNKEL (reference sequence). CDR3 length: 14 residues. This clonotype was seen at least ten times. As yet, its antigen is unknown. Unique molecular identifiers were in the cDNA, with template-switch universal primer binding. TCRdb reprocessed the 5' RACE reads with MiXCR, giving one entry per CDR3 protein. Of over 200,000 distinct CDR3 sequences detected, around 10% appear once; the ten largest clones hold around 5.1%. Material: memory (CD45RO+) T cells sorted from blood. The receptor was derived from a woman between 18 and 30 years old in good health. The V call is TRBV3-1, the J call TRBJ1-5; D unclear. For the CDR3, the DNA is TGTGCCAGCAGCTTCGGACGGCCCAATCAGCCCCAGCATTTT. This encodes CASSFGRPNQPQHF.